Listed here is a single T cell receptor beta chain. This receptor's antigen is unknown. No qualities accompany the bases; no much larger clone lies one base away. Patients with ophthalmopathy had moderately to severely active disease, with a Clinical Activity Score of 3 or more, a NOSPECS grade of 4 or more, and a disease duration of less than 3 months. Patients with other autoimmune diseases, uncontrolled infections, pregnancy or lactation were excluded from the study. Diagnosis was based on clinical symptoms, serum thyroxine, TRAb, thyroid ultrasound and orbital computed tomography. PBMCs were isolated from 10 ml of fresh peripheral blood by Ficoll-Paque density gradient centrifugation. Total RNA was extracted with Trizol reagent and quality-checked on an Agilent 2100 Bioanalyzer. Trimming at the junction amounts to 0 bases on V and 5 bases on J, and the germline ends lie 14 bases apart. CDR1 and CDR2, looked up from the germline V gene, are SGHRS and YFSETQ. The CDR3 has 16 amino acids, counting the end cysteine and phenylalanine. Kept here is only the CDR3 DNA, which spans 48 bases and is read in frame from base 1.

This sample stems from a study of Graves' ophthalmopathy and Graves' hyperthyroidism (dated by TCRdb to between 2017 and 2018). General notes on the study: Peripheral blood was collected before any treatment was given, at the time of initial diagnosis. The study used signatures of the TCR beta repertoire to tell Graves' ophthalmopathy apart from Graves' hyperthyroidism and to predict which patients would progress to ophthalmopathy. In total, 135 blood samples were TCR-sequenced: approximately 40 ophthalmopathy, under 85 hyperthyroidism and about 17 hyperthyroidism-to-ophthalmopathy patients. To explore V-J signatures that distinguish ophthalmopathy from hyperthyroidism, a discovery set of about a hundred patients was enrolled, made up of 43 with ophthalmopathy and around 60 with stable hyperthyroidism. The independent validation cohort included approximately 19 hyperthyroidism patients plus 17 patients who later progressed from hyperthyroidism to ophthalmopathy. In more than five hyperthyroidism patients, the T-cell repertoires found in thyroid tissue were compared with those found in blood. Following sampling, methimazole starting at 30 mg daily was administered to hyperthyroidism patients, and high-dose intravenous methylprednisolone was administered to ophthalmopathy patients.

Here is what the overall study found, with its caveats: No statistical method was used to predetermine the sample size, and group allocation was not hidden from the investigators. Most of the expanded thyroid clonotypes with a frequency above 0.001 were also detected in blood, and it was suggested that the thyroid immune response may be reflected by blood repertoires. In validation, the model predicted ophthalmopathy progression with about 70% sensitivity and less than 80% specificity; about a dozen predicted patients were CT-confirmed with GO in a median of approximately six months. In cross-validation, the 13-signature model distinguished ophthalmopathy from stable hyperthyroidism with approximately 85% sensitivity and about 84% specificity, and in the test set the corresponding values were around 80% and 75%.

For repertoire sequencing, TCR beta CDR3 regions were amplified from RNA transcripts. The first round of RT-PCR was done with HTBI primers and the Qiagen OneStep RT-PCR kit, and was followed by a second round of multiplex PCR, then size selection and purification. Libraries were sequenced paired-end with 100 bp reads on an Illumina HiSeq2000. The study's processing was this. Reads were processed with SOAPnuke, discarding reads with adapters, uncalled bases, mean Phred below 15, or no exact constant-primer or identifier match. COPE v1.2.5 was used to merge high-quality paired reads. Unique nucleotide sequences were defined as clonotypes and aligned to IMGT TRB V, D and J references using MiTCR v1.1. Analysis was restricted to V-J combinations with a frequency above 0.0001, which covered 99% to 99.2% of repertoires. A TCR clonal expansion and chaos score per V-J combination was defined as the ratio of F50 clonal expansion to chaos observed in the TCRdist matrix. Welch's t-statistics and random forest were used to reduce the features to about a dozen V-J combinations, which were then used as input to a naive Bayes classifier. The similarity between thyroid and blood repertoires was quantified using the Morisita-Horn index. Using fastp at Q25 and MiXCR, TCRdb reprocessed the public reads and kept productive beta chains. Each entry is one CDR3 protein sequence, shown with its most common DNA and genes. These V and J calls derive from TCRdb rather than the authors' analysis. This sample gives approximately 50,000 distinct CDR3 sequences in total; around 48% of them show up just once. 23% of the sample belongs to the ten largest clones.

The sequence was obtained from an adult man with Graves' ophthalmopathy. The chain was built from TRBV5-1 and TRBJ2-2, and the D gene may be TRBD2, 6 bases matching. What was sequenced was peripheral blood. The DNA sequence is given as TGCGCCAGCAGCTTGGAAGGGACTCAGAGGACCGGGGAGCTGTTTTTT. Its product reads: CASSLEGTQRTGELFF.